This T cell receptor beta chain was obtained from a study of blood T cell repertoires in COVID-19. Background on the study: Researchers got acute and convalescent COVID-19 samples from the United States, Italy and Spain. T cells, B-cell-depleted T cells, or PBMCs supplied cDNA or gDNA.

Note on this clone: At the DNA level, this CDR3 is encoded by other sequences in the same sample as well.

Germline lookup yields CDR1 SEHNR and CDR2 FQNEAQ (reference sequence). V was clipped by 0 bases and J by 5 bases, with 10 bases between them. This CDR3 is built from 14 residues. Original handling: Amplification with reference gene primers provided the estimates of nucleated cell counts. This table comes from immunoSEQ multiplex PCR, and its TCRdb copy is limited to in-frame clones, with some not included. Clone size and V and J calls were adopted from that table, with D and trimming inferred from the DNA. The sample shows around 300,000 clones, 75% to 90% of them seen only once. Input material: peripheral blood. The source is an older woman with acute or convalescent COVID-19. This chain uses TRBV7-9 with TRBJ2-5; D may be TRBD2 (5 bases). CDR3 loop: CASSLAGAGETQYF. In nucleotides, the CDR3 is TGTGCCAGCAGCTTAGCGGGAGCAGGCGAGACCCAGTACTTC. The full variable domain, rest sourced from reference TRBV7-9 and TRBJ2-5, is DTGVSQNPRHKITKRGQNVTFRCDPISEHNRLYWYRQTLGQGPEFLTYFQNEAQLEKSRLLSDRFSAERPKGSFSTLEIQRTEQGDSAMYLCASSLAGAGETQYFGPGTRLLVL.